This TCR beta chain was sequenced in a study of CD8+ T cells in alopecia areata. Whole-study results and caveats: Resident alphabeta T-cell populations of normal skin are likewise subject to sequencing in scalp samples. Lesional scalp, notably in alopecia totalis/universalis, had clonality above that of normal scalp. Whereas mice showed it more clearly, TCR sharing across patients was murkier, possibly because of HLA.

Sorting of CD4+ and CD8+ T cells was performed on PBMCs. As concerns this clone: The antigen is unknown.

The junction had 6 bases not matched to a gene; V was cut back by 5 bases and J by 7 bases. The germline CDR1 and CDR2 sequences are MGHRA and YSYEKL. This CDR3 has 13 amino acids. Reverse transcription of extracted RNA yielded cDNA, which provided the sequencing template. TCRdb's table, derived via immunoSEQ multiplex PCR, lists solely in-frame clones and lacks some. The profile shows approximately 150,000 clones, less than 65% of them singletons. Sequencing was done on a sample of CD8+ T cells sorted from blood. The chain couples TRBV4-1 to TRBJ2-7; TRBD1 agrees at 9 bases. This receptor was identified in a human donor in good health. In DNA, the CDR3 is TGCGCCAGCAGCGGACAGGGGCGGAATGAGCAGTACTTC. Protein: CASSGQGRNEQYF.